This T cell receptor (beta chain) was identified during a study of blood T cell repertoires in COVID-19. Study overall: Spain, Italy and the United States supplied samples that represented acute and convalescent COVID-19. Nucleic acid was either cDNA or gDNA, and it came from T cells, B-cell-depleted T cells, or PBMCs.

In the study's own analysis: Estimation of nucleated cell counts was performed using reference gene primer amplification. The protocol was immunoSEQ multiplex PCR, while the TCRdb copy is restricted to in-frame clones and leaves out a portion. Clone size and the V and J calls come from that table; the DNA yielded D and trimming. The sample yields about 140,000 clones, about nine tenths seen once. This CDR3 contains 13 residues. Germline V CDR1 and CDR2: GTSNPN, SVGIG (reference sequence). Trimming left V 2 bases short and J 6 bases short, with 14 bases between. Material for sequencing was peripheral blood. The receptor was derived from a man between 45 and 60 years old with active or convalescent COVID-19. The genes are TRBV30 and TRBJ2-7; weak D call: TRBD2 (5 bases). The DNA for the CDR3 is TGTGCCTGGAGTCCACCGGGGTACGGCGAGCAGTACTTC. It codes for CAWSPPGYGEQYF.